This is a list of T cell receptor beta chains from one sample in a study of T cell responses to AZD1222 COVID-19 vaccine. This table comes from immunoSEQ multiplex PCR, and its TCRdb copy is limited to in-frame clones, with some not included. This sample has some 80,000 clones; roughly nine tenths occur once, and the top ten carry approximately 7%. The specimen comprised peripheral blood, sampled on day 0 of AZD1222 vaccination. The receptors stem from an adult in good health. Each CDR3 is given without its conserved first and last residue.

CDR3	V	J
ASSDMRGPTNEQF	TRBV19	TRBJ2-1
ATRKTYTGELF	TRBV24-1	TRBJ2-2
ASRMGQSYNSPLH	TRBV6-6	TRBJ1-6
ASRLNRGATNEKLF	TRBV11-2	TRBJ1-4
ASNGQGKETQY	TRBV5-1	TRBJ2-5
ASSLDSSNTGELF	TRBV11-3	TRBJ2-2
ASSPISRTSGQGLSEQF	TRBV7-2	TRBJ2-1
ASSLALVGGIEAF	TRBV4-2	TRBJ1-1
ASSPRQGSYEQY	TRBV7-2	TRBJ2-7
ASSDLVESNEQF	TRBV2	TRBJ2-1
ASSWTAGSEQY	TRBV10-1	TRBJ2-7
ASSPSGYEQF	TRBV4-1	TRBJ2-1
ASSPLNSAAADTQY	TRBV7-9	TRBJ2-3
ASSPVGLEGNSPLH	TRBV5-4	TRBJ1-6
ASGRTGGGVTNEKLF	TRBV9	TRBJ1-4
SASQTSGLAAY	TRBV20-1	TRBJ2-7
AISERGDSWVEQY	TRBV10-3	TRBJ2-7
ASRQQPTYEQY	TRBV2	TRBJ2-7
ASSIAWDSRYNEQF	TRBV7-2	TRBJ2-1
ASKRTGITDTQY	TRBV6-5	TRBJ2-3
ASSRTLGVTEAF	TRBV5-4	TRBJ1-1
ASSEDLGQGAWEQF	TRBV2	TRBJ2-1
ASSLAGTDIYGYT	TRBV5-6	TRBJ1-2